One and the same sample provided the 22 T cell receptor beta chains below, sequenced in a study of blood T cell repertoires in COVID-19. The assay was immunoSEQ multiplex PCR, and TCRdb's table has in-frame clones only and misses some. The sample gives around 170,000 clones, 85% to 90% of which show up once; approximately 0.5% is in the top ten. Sequencing was carried out using peripheral blood. All receptors derive from a man between 60 and 75 years old with COVID-19, enrolled during active disease.

This clone was counted a few times. The CDR3 here is CASSQEFIRGTVTDTQYF. CDR3 nucleotide sequence: TGCGCCAGCAGCCAAGAATTCATCCGGGGAACAGTTACAGATACGCAGTATTTT. The chain joins TRBV4-1 to TRBJ2-3, with a tentative D call TRBD2 (5 bases). Germline lookup yields CDR1 MGHRA and CDR2 YSYEKL. V was cut by 0 bases and J by 3 bases, with 19 bases left in between. The CDR3 loop spans 18 amino acids.

This clone appeared a single time. This rearrangement joins TRBV9 to TRBJ2-2, with a possible D match to TRBD1 (6 bases). This CDR3 spans 16 amino acids. V gave up 3 bases and J gave up 4 bases, with 16 bases separating them. CDR1 SGDLS and CDR2 YYNGEE come from the germline V gene. CDR3 sequence: CASSALNRAGTGELFF. The CDR3 DNA reads as TGTGCCAGCAGCGCCCTCAACAGGGCAGGCACCGGGGAGCTGTTTTTT.

The V gene is TRBV6-2 or TRBV6-3, the J gene TRBJ2-7, with 12 bases matching TRBD2. The CDR3 is made up of 15 amino acids. The germline gives CDR1 MNHEY, CDR2 SVGEGT. V shed 4 bases, J shed 6 bases, and the junction held 7 bases outside the gene matches. This chain's CDR3 is CASSWGLAGGLEQYF. CDR3 DNA sequence: TGTGCCAGCAGTTGGGGCCTAGCGGGAGGGCTCGAGCAGTACTTC.

V is TRBV15 and J is TRBJ2-3; no definite D call. Germline lookup yields CDR1 LNHNV and CDR2 YYDKDF (reference sequence). Trimming shortened V by 0 bases and J by 4 bases, and 8 bases separated the two germline ends. The CDR3 is 14 residues long. The CDR3 loop reads CATSRDPRPDTQYF. The CDR3 nucleotides are TGTGCCACCAGCAGAGATCCGCGTCCAGATACGCAGTATTTT.

The chain recombines TRBV6-4 with TRBJ1-5, with D unresolved. Trimming pared 3 bases from V and 6 bases from J, leaving 9 bases between. Germline loops: CDR1 MRHNA, CDR2 SNTAGT. The CDR3 contains 13 residues. DNA of the CDR3: TGTGCCAGCAGTGAGGAGGAGGGTCAGCCCCAGCATTTT. Encoded protein: CASSEEEGQPQHF.

The genes are TRBV4-3 and TRBJ2-4; 7 positions agree with TRBD2. V lost 0 bases and J lost 8; bases outside the gene matches: 13. The CDR3 totals 17 residues. The germline V gene has CDR1 LGHNA and CDR2 YSLEER. DNA for the CDR3: TGCGCCAGCAGCCAAGATCGATTTTTGGGAGGGGTGGACATTCAGTACTTC. Protein sequence: CASSQDRFLGGVDIQYF.

This chain connects TRBV12-3 or TRBV12-4 to TRBJ2-5; 8 positions match TRBD1. The V and J ends lost 4 bases and 14 bases, in that order; junction bases with no gene match: 6. The CDR3 is made up of 11 amino acids. The CDR3 DNA is TGTGCCAGCAGTTCGGGACAGGTTGGATACTTC. It is translated as CASSSGQVGYF.

This clone was seen just once. The chain links TRBV4-2 to TRBJ2-5, with 11 positions matching TRBD2. V was pared by 3 bases and J by 5 bases, with 8 bases of the junction left unmatched. The V gene's germline CDR1 is LGHNA and CDR2 YNFKEQ. This CDR3 has 16 residues. The CDR3 DNA sequence: TGTGCCAGCAGCCAGTCTAGCGGGAGGAACGGGGAGACCCAGTACTTC. It codes for CASSQSSGRNGETQYF.

The V and J genes are TRBV6-5 and TRBJ1-1; maybe TRBD1 (5 bases). The germline V gene has CDR1 MNHEY and CDR2 SVGAGI. The CDR3 extends over 15 amino acids. The V and J ends lost 0 bases and 7 bases respectively, with 15 bases between them. The CDR3 sequence is CASSYSPGTDVEAFF. In DNA form, the CDR3 reads TGTGCCAGCAGTTACTCGCCCGGGACTGACGTTGAAGCTTTCTTT.

This chain's CDR3 is CASSSARGRYNEQFF. CDR3 nucleotides: TGTGCCAGCAGTTCTGCGCGGGGACGCTACAATGAGCAGTTCTTC. J is TRBJ2-1 and V is TRBV27, with a tentative D call TRBD2 (6 bases). Trimming left V 4 bases short and J 3 bases short, with 13 bases between. The CDR3 is 15 amino acids. CDR1 and CDR2 (germline): MNHEY, SMNVEV (reference sequence).

This clone came up once. The V call is TRBV6-5, the J call TRBJ2-1; 8 nucleotides line up with TRBD1. Germline assignment: CDR1 MNHEY and CDR2 SVGAGI. There are 15 residues in the CDR3. Trimming removed 4 bases from V and 4 bases from J; junction bases left unmatched: 6. Here the CDR3 reads CASSFGTGGYNEQFF. CDR3 coding DNA: TGTGCCAGCAGTTTCGGGACAGGTGGTTACAATGAGCAGTTCTTC.

The gene calls are TRBV28 and TRBJ2-5; perhaps TRBD1 as D (6 bases). V shed 2 bases and J shed 4 bases, with 14 bases lying between them. The CDR3 is 15 amino acids. The germline CDR1 and CDR2 sequences are MDHEN and SYDVKM. CDR3 sequence: CASSLAQLGGETQYF. CDR3 in DNA: TGTGCCAGCAGTTTAGCACAGTTAGGGGGAGAGACCCAGTACTTC.

The genes are TRBV9 and TRBJ1-6; no clear D gene. Trimming took 0 bases from V and 7 from J, leaving 5 bases between them. Germline V gives CDR1 SGDLS, CDR2 YYNGEE. The CDR3 consists of 13 residues. The DNA for the CDR3 is TGTGCCAGCAGCGTAGTTGAGAATTCACCCCTCCACTTT. Residues: CASSVVENSPLHF.

The V gene is TRBV19, the J gene TRBJ2-7; 8 bases are shared with TRBD1. The CDR3 length is 14 residues. With V trimmed by 10 bases and J by 1 base, 9 bases remained unmatched. Germline V gives CDR1 LNHDA, CDR2 SQIVND (reference sequence). The DNA for the CDR3 is TGTGCCACTACTGGGACAGGACGATCCTACGAGCAGTACTTC. This codes for CATTGTGRSYEQYF.

The chain couples TRBV6-1 to TRBJ1-1; D is uncertain. The CDR3 sequence is 17 residues long. CDR1 and CDR2 (germline): MNHNS, SASEGT. V was clipped by 6 bases and J by 1 base, with 21 bases between them. CDR3 in amino acids: CASRESGSLAGNTEAFF. Written as DNA, the CDR3 is TGTGCCAGCAGGGAATCCGGGAGCCTGGCGGGGAACACTGAAGCTTTCTTT.

The chain recombines TRBV2 with TRBJ1-5, with 7 bases that match TRBD1. The germline V gene encodes CDR1 SNHLY and CDR2 FYNNEI. V lost 5 bases and J lost 5; bases outside the gene matches: 6. The CDR3 has 14 residues. This chain's CDR3 is CASSMRTGYQPQHF. The DNA of the CDR3 is TGTGCCAGCAGTATGCGGACAGGCTATCAGCCCCAGCATTTT.

J is TRBJ2-5 and V is TRBV5-3; TRBD1 might be the D (5 bases). TRBV5-3 has ORF status, its function being uncertain. This CDR3 contains 18 residues. V gave up 6 bases and J gave up 1 base, with 25 bases separating them. CDR3 region: CARTVYGDRLIPQETQYF. The CDR3 DNA sequence: TGTGCCAGAACCGTCTACGGTGACAGATTAATACCCCAAGAGACCCAGTACTTC.

The chain uses TRBV19 and TRBJ2-5; the match to TRBD2 covers 11 bases. V shed 1 base, J shed 4 bases, and the junction held 2 bases outside the gene matches. The CDR3 is 15 residues long. The germline V gene has CDR1 LNHDA and CDR2 SQIVND (reference sequence). DNA of the CDR3: TGTGCCAGTAGTATAGGCGGACTAGCGGGAGAGACCCAGTACTTC. Encoded protein: CASSIGGLAGETQYF.

The CDR3: CASTQRTMDSSTATYGYTF. The CDR3 coding sequence is TGTGCCAGTACGCAAAGAACCATGGACAGCTCCACGGCCACTTATGGCTACACCTTC. The chain couples TRBV19 to TRBJ1-2; tentatively, D is TRBD1 (6 bases). The CDR3 loop spans 19 amino acids. V gave up 7 bases and J gave up 5 bases, with 32 bases separating them. Germline CDR1 and CDR2: LNHDA and SQIVND (reference sequence).

The chain combines TRBV7-8 with TRBJ1-2, with TRBD1 matching over 10 bases. CDR1 SGHVS and CDR2 FQNEAQ come from the germline V gene. Trimming removed 4 bases from V and 12 bases from J; junction bases left unmatched: 8. This CDR3 spans 13 amino acids. CDR3 coding DNA: TGTGCCAGCAGCTCGAGACAGGGGGCGTCGGACACCTTC. It yields the protein CASSSRQGASDTF.

The chain is built from TRBV7-2 and TRBJ2-5; weak D call: TRBD2 (5 bases). The CDR3 is 15 amino acids. Between the trimmed V and J ends, which lost 1 base and 2 bases, there was a span of 11 bases. Germline V CDR1 and CDR2: SGHTA, FQGNSA. CDR3 residues: CASSLVLGIQETQYF. CDR3 bases: TGTGCCAGCAGCTTAGTCCTCGGGATTCAAGAGACCCAGTACTTC.

The chain joins TRBV19 to TRBJ1-5; TRBD1 might be the D (5 bases). This CDR3 spans 17 amino acids. V was cut by 5 bases and J by 7 bases, with 24 bases left in between. Germline lookup yields CDR1 LNHDA and CDR2 SQIVND (reference sequence). The CDR3 nucleotides are TGTGCCAGTAGTGGGGGGACTGGGGCTCGGAATGTGCAGCCCCAGCATTTT. Translation: CASSGGTGARNVQPQHF.